This is a list of T cell receptor beta chains from one sample in a study of blood T cell repertoires in COVID-19. Generated by immunoSEQ multiplex PCR, the TCRdb table keeps only in-frame clones and is missing some. The sample records about 270,000 clones, approximately 84% being singletons. The specimen sequenced was peripheral blood. The receptor source for this set is a human donor with COVID-19, enrolled during active disease. The donor label of this sample is uncertain. The CDR3 runs from the conserved cysteine through the conserved F or W. A D gene is named only where the DNA matches it firmly. Some rows mark clone size as missing; the rest say once, few, many or name a class of expanded clone.

>TRBD1|NA|TRBV28|TRBJ2-5
TGTGCCAGCAAGGGGGCAGGGAGCTACCAACGGACCCAGTACTTC
CASKGAGSYQRTQYF
>TRBD2|NA|TRBV5-1|TRBJ2-1
TGCGCCAGCAGCTTGGCGGGACTATACAATGAGCAGTTCTTC
CASSLAGLYNEQFF
>TRBD2|NA|TRBV2|TRBJ2-2
TGTGCCAGCAGCCTAGCGGGAGGGCCCCCCGGGGAGCTGTTTTTT
CASSLAGGPPGELFF
>TRBD1|once|TRBV28|TRBJ1-2
TGTGCCAGCGGACCGACAGGGTGGGTCTATGGCTACACCTTC
CASGPTGWVYGYTF
>NA|NA|TRBV5-4|TRBJ1-4
TGTGCCTTCTTCCCCCTGCCGAGAGAAAAACTGTTTTTT
CAFFPLPREKLFF
>TRBD1|once|TRBV18|TRBJ1-5
TGTGCCAGCTCACCCACACAGGGGGGATATAGCAATCAGCCCCAGCATTTT
CASSPTQGGYSNQPQHF
>TRBD1|once|TRBV19|TRBJ1-6
TGTGCCAGTAGTGTCCACCGGGACAGGGGCTTTCATTCACCCCTCCACTTT
CASSVHRDRGFHSPLHF
>NA|NA|TRBV25-1|TRBJ1-6
TGTGCCAGCAGTCAGGGCCACGAATATTCACCCCTCCACTTT
CASSQGHEYSPLHF
>NA|NA|TRBV2|TRBJ1-4
TGTGCCAGCAGGGGACACGGTTTGGCTAATGAAAAACTGTTTTTT
CASRGHGLANEKLFF
>NA|few|TRBV19|TRBJ1-1
TGTGCCAGTAGTGGCCAAAGGAACACTGAAGCTTTCTTT
CASSGQRNTEAFF
>NA|NA|TRBV20-1|TRBJ2-7
TGCAGTGCTAGCGGGAGACACGAGCAGTACTTC
CSASGRHEQYF
>NA|NA|TRBV28|TRBJ2-1
TGTGCCAGCAGTTCCTCCGGGTCTCCACCCTACAATGAGCAGTTCTTC
CASSSSGSPPYNEQFF
>TRBD1|NA|TRBV3-1/TRBV3-2|TRBJ2-7
TGTGCCAGCAGCCAAGGGGCTGGACAGGGGTTCTACGAGCAGTACTTC
CASSQGAGQGFYEQYF
>NA|NA|TRBV9|TRBJ2-2
TGTGCCAGCAGCGTAGCCGGTGGCCCAGCAGGGATCGGGGAGCTGTTTTTT
CASSVAGGPAGIGELFF
>NA|once|TRBV9|TRBJ2-7
TGTGCCAGCAGCGTAGGTGTGGCAGAAACGTACGAGCAGTACTTC
CASSVGVAETYEQYF
>NA|NA|TRBV5-1|TRBJ2-3
TGCGCCAGCCAGGAAGGCCCTAGCACAGATACGCAGTATTTT
CASQEGPSTDTQYF
>TRBD1|NA|TRBV5-8|TRBJ2-7
TGTGCCAGCAGCCCGTACAGGGGTAGGTCCTACGAGCAGTACTTC
CASSPYRGRSYEQYF
>TRBD2|few|TRBV11-3|TRBJ2-1
TGTGCCAGCAGCCGGGGACTAGCGGAGAACAATGAGCAGTTCTTC
CASSRGLAENNEQFF
>NA|NA|TRBV5-1|TRBJ1-1
TGCGCCAGTACCAGGACAGACAACACTGAAGCTTTCTTT
CASTRTDNTEAFF
>TRBD1|NA|TRBV25-1|TRBJ2-2
TGTGCCAGCAGCCTAGGGCAGGGGGCGACCGGGGAGCTGTTTTTT
CASSLGQGATGELFF
>TRBD2|NA|TRBV5-5|TRBJ2-1
TGTGCCAGCAGCAAGGGACTAGCGGGAGATGATGAGCAGTTCTTC
CASSKGLAGDDEQFF
>NA|NA|TRBV4-3|TRBJ2-5
TGCGCCAGCAGCCACAGTGTGGGTCGGGGGGAGACCCAGTACTTC
CASSHSVGRGETQYF
>TRBD1|NA|TRBV2|TRBJ1-2
TGTGCCAGCAGAGGTGGGACAGGGAGTCGAAGTGGCTACACCTTC
CASRGGTGSRSGYTF
>TRBD2|once|TRBV29-1|TRBJ2-3
TGCAGCGTCGACCCGACTAGCACCGATACGCAGTATTTT
CSVDPTSTDTQYF
>NA|NA|TRBV2|TRBJ2-2
TGTGCCAGCAGTGTGACGGGGGAGAGGGCCGGGGAGCTGTTTTTT
CASSVTGERAGELFF
>NA|NA|TRBV30|TRBJ2-1
TGTGCCTGGAGTGTAAACGGGATTGAGCAGTTCTTC
CAWSVNGIEQFF
>NA|NA|TRBV30|TRBJ1-1
TGTGCCTGGAAAGCTGTCGCCGTGGCTGAAGCTTTCTTT
CAWKAVAVAEAFF
>NA|NA|TRBV5-4|TRBJ1-6
TGTGCCAGCAGCTTAGACAGCTACGCCGATTCACCCCTCCACTTT
CASSLDSYADSPLHF
>TRBD1|NA|TRBV12-3/TRBV12-4|TRBJ2-1
TGTGCCAGCCGGGGACAGGGGCGGAATGAGCAGTTCTTC
CASRGQGRNEQFF
>NA|NA|TRBV6-1|TRBJ1-1
TGTGCCAGCAGTGAAGATACAGTTTACACTGAAGCTTTCTTT
CASSEDTVYTEAFF
>TRBD2|once|TRBV19|TRBJ2-1
TGTGCCAGTAGTATGGCTAGCGGGTATTACAATGAGCAGTTCTTC
CASSMASGYYNEQFF
>TRBD2|NA|TRBV5-4|TRBJ2-7
TGTGCCAGCAGCTCTACTAGCGCCGACTCCTACGAGCAGTACTTC
CASSSTSADSYEQYF
>NA|NA|TRBV6-5|TRBJ1-1
TGTGCCAGCAGTAACAGGGAGATGAACACTGAAGCTTTCTTT
CASSNREMNTEAFF
>TRBD1|NA|TRBV19|TRBJ1-5
TGTGCCAGTAGTAAACCGACAGGGAATCAGCCCCAGCATTTT
CASSKPTGNQPQHF
>NA|NA|TRBV9|TRBJ2-2
TGTGCCAGCAGCGCCCGCCTCCAACATAACACCGGGGAGCTGTTTTTT
CASSARLQHNTGELFF
>NA|NA|TRBV3-1/TRBV3-2|TRBJ2-5
TGTGCCAGCAGCCAAGCGGGATCCCCAGAGACCCAGTACTTC
CASSQAGSPETQYF
>NA|once|TRBV27|TRBJ1-1
TGTGCCAGCAGTTTAACCTACCACCAGGTCAGATACACTGAAGCTTTCTTT
CASSLTYHQVRYTEAFF
>TRBD1|once|TRBV13|TRBJ1-2
TGTGCCAGCAGCTATTCCATCCAGGGGGAGGATGGCTACACCTTC
CASSYSIQGEDGYTF
>NA|once|TRBV12-5|TRBJ2-5
TGTGCTAGTGGTTCCTCAGGGGTCTCGGCCCAGTACTTC
CASGSSGVSAQYF
>TRBD2|NA|TRBV28|TRBJ2-7
TGTGCCAGCAGTTCTAGCGGGACGAGCTCCTACGAGCAGTACTTC
CASSSSGTSSYEQYF
>NA|NA|TRBV6-1|TRBJ2-7
TGTGCCGAGGGCGGAAGCTCCTACGAGCAGTACTTC
CAEGGSSYEQYF
>TRBD2|few|TRBV19|TRBJ2-7
TGTGCCAGTAGTATGGCTGGTAGCGGGCGCTCCTACGAGCAGTACTTC
CASSMAGSGRSYEQYF
>NA|NA|TRBV27|TRBJ2-7
TGTGCCAGCCATCGGGGGGGGACAGGGCAATCCTACGAGCAGTACTTC
CASHRGGTGQSYEQYF
>NA|NA|TRBV19|TRBJ2-7
TGTGCCAGTAGTATGAACGGAGCCTACGAGCAGTACTTC
CASSMNGAYEQYF
>TRBD1|NA|TRBV28|TRBJ2-5
TGTGCCAGCAGTTTTGGGACAGACCAAGAGACCCAGTACTTC
CASSFGTDQETQYF
>NA|NA|TRBV5-1|TRBJ1-6
TGCGCCAGCAGCCAAAACTTGGACAGATATAATTCACCCCTCCACTTT
CASSQNLDRYNSPLHF
>TRBD2|once|TRBV30|TRBJ2-7
TGTGCCTGGGAGACTAGCGGCCCCTGGGGCTCCTACGAGCAGTACTTC
CAWETSGPWGSYEQYF
>NA|NA|TRBV5-6|TRBJ1-2
TGTGCCAGCAGCGCAGGGCTCTATGGCTACACCTTC
CASSAGLYGYTF